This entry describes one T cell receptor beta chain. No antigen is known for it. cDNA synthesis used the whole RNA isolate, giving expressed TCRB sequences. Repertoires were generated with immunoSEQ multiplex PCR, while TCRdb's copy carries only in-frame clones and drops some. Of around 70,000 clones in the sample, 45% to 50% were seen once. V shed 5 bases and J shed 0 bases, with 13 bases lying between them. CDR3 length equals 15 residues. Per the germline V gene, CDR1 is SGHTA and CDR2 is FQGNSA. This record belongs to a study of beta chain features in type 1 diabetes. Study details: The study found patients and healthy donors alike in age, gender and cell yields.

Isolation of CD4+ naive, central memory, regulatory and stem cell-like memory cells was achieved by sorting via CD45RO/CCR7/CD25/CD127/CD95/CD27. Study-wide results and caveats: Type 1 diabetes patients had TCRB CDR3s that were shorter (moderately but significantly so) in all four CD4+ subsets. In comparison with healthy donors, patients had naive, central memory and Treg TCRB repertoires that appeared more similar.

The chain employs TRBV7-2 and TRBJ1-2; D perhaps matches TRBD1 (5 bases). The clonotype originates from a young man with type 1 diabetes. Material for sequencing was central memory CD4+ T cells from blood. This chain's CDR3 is CASSNTGGANYGYTF. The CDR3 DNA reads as TGTGCCAGCAGCAACACAGGTGGTGCTAACTATGGCTACACCTTC.